This is a list of T cell receptor beta chains from one sample in a study of blood T cell repertoires in COVID-19. The protocol was immunoSEQ multiplex PCR, while the TCRdb copy is restricted to in-frame clones and leaves out a portion. The repertoire holds approximately 54,000 clones, with 80% to 90% as singletons. The sample taken for sequencing was peripheral blood. The source of these receptors is a human donor in a cohort sampled during active COVID-19. CDR3s include the opening cysteine and the closing phenylalanine or tryptophan.

>14|TRBJ1-3|TRBV5-8
CASSLGRSGNTIYF
>13|TRBJ1-2|TRBV6-5
CASSYPGTDIYTF
>15|TRBJ1-1|TRBV5-6
CASSLDYGTGGSAFF
>16|TRBJ2-1|TRBV5-8
CASSPSFGGSYNEQFF
>13|TRBJ2-1|TRBV7-9
CASTGEWYNEQFF
>16|TRBJ2-1|TRBV9
CASSVRPGLGNREQFF
>15|TRBJ2-1|TRBV7-2
CASSFSGSSYNEQFF
>15|TRBJ2-5|TRBV28
CASSTRTGDRETQYF
>19|TRBJ2-7|TRBV5-1
CASSSPLAGGSSGYYEQYF
>12|TRBJ2-5|TRBV5-1
CASSLSLETQYF
>12|TRBJ1-2|TRBV25-1
CASSEQSYGYTF
>15|TRBJ1-5|TRBV28
CASSLRDRGYQPQHF
>15|TRBJ2-1|TRBV6-5
CAARRGAPAVDEQFF
>16|TRBJ2-5|TRBV24-1
CATSDLGTGGQETQYF
>13|TRBJ1-6|TRBV6-2/TRBV6-3
CASSYRTSSPLHF
>11|TRBJ2-2|TRBV27
CASSPGGELFF
>15|TRBJ2-3|TRBV19
CASSTRDGRSDTQYF
>16|TRBJ1-2|TRBV4-3
CASSPSWGQGNYGYTF
>14|TRBJ1-1|TRBV2
CASSVGRDRAEAFF
>17|TRBJ2-1|TRBV7-6
CASSLKAGGTSYNEQFF
>14|TRBJ1-1|TRBV19
CASSIRDRDTEAFF
>13|TRBJ2-5|TRBV6-5
CASSLDSPETQYF
>15|TRBJ1-1|TRBV5-1
CASSTGQGAGTEAFF
>15|TRBJ1-5|TRBV6-5
CASSYGRRGNQPQHF
>16|TRBJ1-2|TRBV2
CASSEAGAFRSYGYTF
>19|TRBJ2-3|TRBV7-9
CASSLIFSGRALMTDTQYF
>13|TRBJ1-3|TRBV24-1
CATSPSGGNTIYF
>16|TRBJ2-2|TRBV7-8
CASSPGLAGGTGELFF
>17|TRBJ2-1|TRBV6-6
CASSPPGGALYYNEQFF
>14|TRBJ1-1|TRBV2
CASRGTGANTEAFF